Each of the 10 T cell receptor beta chains below was sequenced from the same sample in a study of T cells in Graves' hyperthyroidism and ophthalmopathy. Amplification targeted TCR beta CDR3 regions from RNA transcripts. HTBI primers were used for first-round RT-PCR of the TCR CDR3. TCRdb redid the calling of the multiplex PCR reads with MiXCR, one entry per CDR3 protein. The top ten hold 30% to 40% of the sample, which has over 700,000 distinct CDR3 sequences, just over 35% seen once. The sequenced sample was blood. These receptors were taken from a woman aged 40 to 49 with Graves' hyperthyroidism.

This rearrangement joins TRBV10-3 to TRBJ2-7; D might be TRBD1 or TRBD2, each matching 5 bases. Trimming removed 10 bases from V and 2 bases from J, with 18 bases in between. Germline CDR1 is ENHRY and CDR2 is SYGVKD. This CDR3 contains 14 residues. The CDR3 region is CATYSGTAAYEQYF. CDR3 DNA: TGTGCCACCTATTCCGGGACGGCGGCCTACGAGCAGTACTTC.

This clonotype was counted between two and nine times. This sequence joins TRBV24-1 and TRBJ1-1; D not resolved. Germline CDR1 KGHDR, CDR2 SFDVKD. V lost 9 bases and J 4 bases, leaving 8 bases between the germline ends. This CDR3 comprises 11 residues. CDR3 sequence: CATEKGTEAFF. In DNA, the CDR3 is TGTGCCACCGAAAAGGGCACTGAAGCTTTCTTT.

Turning to this clonotype: A much larger clone lies one base from this, so it may be a read error. The chain joins TRBV7-9 to TRBJ1-4, with no clear D. Trimming left V 8 bases short and J 5 bases short, with 12 bases between. The length of the CDR3 is 13 residues. Germline lookup yields CDR1 SEHNR and CDR2 FQNEAQ (reference sequence). The DNA of the CDR3 is TGTGCCAGCGGCAGAAGTCCCAATGAAAAACTGTTTTTT. Amino acid sequence: CASGRSPNEKLFF. The complete variable domain, with remaining parts taken from reference TRBV7-9 and TRBJ1-4, reads DTGVSQNPRHKITKRGQNVTFRCDPISEHNRLYWYRQTLGQGPEFLTYFQNEAQLEKSRLLSDRFSAERPKGSFSTLEIQRTEQGDSAMYLCASGRSPNEKLFFGSGTQLSVL.

This clonotype was detected many times. The chain has TRBV7-9 and TRBJ1-1; weak D call: TRBD1 (5 bases). V shed 0 bases and J shed 1 base, with 6 bases lying between them. Germline values: CDR1 SEHNR, CDR2 FQNEAQ (reference sequence). This CDR3 has 14 amino acids. The chain's CDR3 is CASSLAGTNTEAFF. CDR3 in DNA: TGTGCCAGCAGCTTAGCCGGGACGAACACTGAAGCTTTCTTT.

This clonotype was recorded many times. The chain links TRBV5-5 to TRBJ1-5, with D unclear. Trimming took off 4 bases at V and 4 bases at J, with 15 bases between the two ends. Germline V gives CDR1 SGHKS, CDR2 YYEKEE (reference sequence). This CDR3 has 15 amino acids. The DNA of the CDR3 is TGTGCCAGCAGCCTTTGGGCATCGGGGAATCAGCCCCAGCATTTT. Translation: CASSLWASGNQPQHF.

A few counts support this clonotype. The chain links TRBV13 to TRBJ1-1; a possible D gene is TRBD1 (5 bases). This CDR3 comprises 16 residues. CDR1 and CDR2 from the germline V gene are PRHDT and FYEKMQ (reference sequence). Trimming shortened V by 2 bases and J by 4 bases, and 17 bases separated the two germline ends. Written as DNA, the CDR3 is TGTGCCAGCAGCTTACTCAGGGAGACGCAGAGCACTGAAGCTTTCTTT. Translated: CASSLLRETQSTEAFF.

This clonotype was observed at least ten times. The chain uses TRBV7-8 and TRBJ2-7; D gene uncertain. V lost 1 base to trimming and J lost 2 bases, with 15 bases between them. CDR1 SGHVS and CDR2 FQNEAQ come from the germline V gene. The CDR3 runs to 16 residues. The CDR3 protein is CASSLVLRKIAYEQYF. CDR3 nucleotide sequence: TGTGCCAGCAGCTTAGTGTTACGTAAAATTGCCTACGAGCAGTACTTC.

Points on this clonotype: Sequence at one end of the junction differs from germline and may be a read error. The chain uses TRBV20-1 and TRBJ2-7; 8 bases align to TRBD1. Germline CDR1 DFQATT, CDR2 SNEGSKA (reference sequence). This CDR3 is 13 amino acids long. The DNA for the CDR3 is TGCAGCGGTGACGGCGGACAGGGACACGAGCGGTACTTC. Translating gives CSGDGGQGHERYF.

At least ten counts were recorded for this clonotype. The chain uses TRBV7-2 and TRBJ1-3; D call uncertain. The CDR3 spans 14 residues. CDR1 and CDR2 from the germline V gene are SGHTA and FQGNSA. Trimming cost V 5 bases and J 7 bases, with 15 bases left between them. The CDR3 here is CASSAPTSSNTIYF. Written as DNA, the CDR3 is TGTGCCAGCAGCGCCCCAACATCGAGTAACACCATATATTTT.

This clonotype was observed a single time. This chain links TRBV29-1 with TRBJ2-2; 10 bases line up with TRBD1. The germline CDR1 and CDR2 sequences are SQVTM and ANQGSEA. The CDR3 has 15 residues. With V trimmed by 3 bases and J by 6 bases, 7 bases remained unmatched. CDR3 bases: TGCAGCGTTGAGGGTGACAGGGGGCATGCCGGGGAGCTGTTTTTT. It encodes CSVEGDRGHAGELFF.